This TCR beta chain is from a study of early T cells in non-severe SARS-CoV-2 infection. Overall study context: Investigators sequenced bulk RNA drawn from unsorted whole blood, and chains remained unpaired.

In its sample, this clonotype was seen many times. Its antigen is undetermined. Separate cDNA molecules each had unique molecular identifiers attached to them. One entry per CDR3 protein results from TCRdb running MiXCR on the 5' RACE reads. This sample has approximately 75,000 distinct CDR3 sequences, with about 15% found just once. Per the germline V gene, CDR1 is SGHVT and CDR2 is SQSDAQ. V lost 1 base to trimming and J lost 5 bases, with 22 bases between them. This CDR3 has 18 residues. Study-level points and caveats: Anti-spike CD8 responses were favored in VDJdb matching, and private and CD4 specificities were missed.

The chain links TRBV7-4 to TRBJ2-3; possibly TRBD2 for D (6 bases). The sample consisted of whole blood, taken at baseline. The TCR originated in an adult who was a healthcare worker with PCR-confirmed SARS-CoV-2 infection or an uninfected control (not recorded which). The CDR3 reads CASSLEPPGTWSGDTQYF. CDR3 nucleotide sequence: TGTGCCAGCAGCTTAGAGCCTCCCGGGACTTGGTCGGGAGATACGCAGTATTTT. The entire variable domain, with the rest obtained from reference TRBV7-4 and TRBJ2-3, is as follows: GAGVSQSPRYKVAKRGRDVALRCDSISGHVTLYWYRQTLGQGSEVLTYSQSDAQRDKSGRPSGRFSAERPERSVSTLKIQRTEQGDSAVYLCASSLEPPGTWSGDTQYFGPGTRLTVL.